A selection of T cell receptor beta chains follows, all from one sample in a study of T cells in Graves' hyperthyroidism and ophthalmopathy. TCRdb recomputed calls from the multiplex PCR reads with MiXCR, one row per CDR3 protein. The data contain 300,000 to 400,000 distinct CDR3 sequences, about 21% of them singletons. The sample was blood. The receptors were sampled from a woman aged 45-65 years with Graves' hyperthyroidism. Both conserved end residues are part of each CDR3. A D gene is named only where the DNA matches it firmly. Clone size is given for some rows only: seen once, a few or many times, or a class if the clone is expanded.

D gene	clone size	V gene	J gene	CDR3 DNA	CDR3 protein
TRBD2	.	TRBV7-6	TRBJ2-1	TGTGCCAGCAGCCTCACAGGGGGGCTAGCGGGAGGCGGAAACGGGTATAATGAGCAGTTCTTC	CASSLTGGLAGGGNGYNEQFF
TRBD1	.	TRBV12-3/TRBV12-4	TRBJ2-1	TGTGCCAGCAGCAGCCCTCCGGGACAGAATGACAATGAGCAGTTCTTC	CASSSPPGQNDNEQFF
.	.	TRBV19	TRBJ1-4	TGTGCCAGTACCAGTACCCGGCGGGGGGGTGAAAAACTGTTTTTT	CASTSTRRGGEKLFF
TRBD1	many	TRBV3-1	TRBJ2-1	TGTGCCAGCAGCCAAGGGACAGGGGCCGGCAATGAGCAGTTCTTC	CASSQGTGAGNEQFF
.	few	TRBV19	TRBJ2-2	TGTGCCAGTATAGGGTTGAGGAACACCGGGGAGCTGTTTTTT	CASIGLRNTGELFF
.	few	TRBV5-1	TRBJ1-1	TGCGCCAGCAGCTTGGGACAAGAGTTTTTGAACACTGAAGCTTTCTTT	CASSLGQEFLNTEAFF
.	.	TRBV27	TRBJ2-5	TGTGCCAGCAGTTTCGCAGGGCGTCCAGAGACCCAGTACTTC	CASSFAGRPETQYF
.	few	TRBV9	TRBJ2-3	TGTGCCAGCAGCGTAGAGGGCAGGAGTTTCACAGATACGCAGTATTTT	CASSVEGRSFTDTQYF
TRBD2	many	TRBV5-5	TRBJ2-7	TGTGCCAGCAGCAGACTAGCGGGAACCTACGAGCAGTACTTC	CASSRLAGTYEQYF
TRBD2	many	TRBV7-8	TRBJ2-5	TGTGCCAGCAGCTTAGACCGAGGGGAGGGACTTTTACAAGAGACCCAGTACTTC	CASSLDRGEGLLQETQYF
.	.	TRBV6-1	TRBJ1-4	TGTGCCAGCAGTCCCTCCGGGGGAACTAATGAAAAACTGTTTTTT	CASSPSGGTNEKLFF
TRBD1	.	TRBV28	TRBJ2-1	TGTGCCAGCAGTTCCCTCCGGGACAGGGGATACAATGAGCAGTTCTTC	CASSSLRDRGYNEQFF
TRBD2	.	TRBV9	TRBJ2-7	TGTGCCAGCAGCCGGGGGGGAGTGGGCACCTACGAGCAGTACTTC	CASSRGGVGTYEQYF
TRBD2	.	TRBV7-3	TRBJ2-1	TGTGCCAGCAGCTTAACGGGACTAGCGGGAGGGGAGCAGTTCTTC	CASSLTGLAGGEQFF
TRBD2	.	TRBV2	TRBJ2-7	TGTGCCAGCACCCCCGGGGGGGAATACGAGCAGTACTTC	CASTPGGEYEQYF
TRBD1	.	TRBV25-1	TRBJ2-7	TGTGCCAGCAGTGAAGGGGCAGGGGGCTACGAGCAGTACTTC	CASSEGAGGYEQYF
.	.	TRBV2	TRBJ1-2	TGTGCCAGCAGCTTCGACAGGACTTATGGCTACACCTTC	CASSFDRTYGYTF
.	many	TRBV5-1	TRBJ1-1	TGCGCCAGCAGCTCAGCAGGGGTGAACACTGAAGCTTTCTTT	CASSSAGVNTEAFF
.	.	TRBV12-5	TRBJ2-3	TGTGCTAGTGGTTTGACTAATAGAGCCTACACAGATACGCAGTATTTT	CASGLTNRAYTDTQYF
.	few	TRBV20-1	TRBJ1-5	TGCAGTGCTAGAGATCTACAGGGCCGAAATCTATATAGCAATCAGCCCCAGCATTTT	CSARDLQGRNLYSNQPQHF
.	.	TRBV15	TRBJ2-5	TGTGCCACCAGGCTTTGGGGGATGGGCCAAGAGACCCAGTACTTC	CATRLWGMGQETQYF
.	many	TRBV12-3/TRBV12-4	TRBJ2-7	TGTGCCAGCAGTTTAGGGGGTACCTCCTACGAGCAGTACTTC	CASSLGGTSYEQYF
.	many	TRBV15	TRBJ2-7	TGTGCCACCAGCAGAGATATGGGGCACTCCTACGAGCAGTACTTC	CATSRDMGHSYEQYF
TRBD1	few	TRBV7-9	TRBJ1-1	TGTGCCAGCAACTTAGGGACAGGGAGGACTGAAGCTTTCTTT	CASNLGTGRTEAFF
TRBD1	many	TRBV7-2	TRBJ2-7	TGTGCCAGCAGCCTGGACAGGTTCGGCGAGCAGTACTTC	CASSLDRFGEQYF
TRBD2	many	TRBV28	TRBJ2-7	TGTGCCAGCAGTCCCCCGGGCGGGGGGTCTTCCTACGAGCAGTACTTC	CASSPPGGGSSYEQYF
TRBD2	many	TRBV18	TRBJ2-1	TGTGCCAGCTCGCCGACATGGGCTAGCGGGACTAATGAGCAGTTCTTC	CASSPTWASGTNEQFF
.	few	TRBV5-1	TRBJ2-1	TGCGCCAGCAGCTTTAAGGTCGGGTCCTACAATGAGCAGTTCTTC	CASSFKVGSYNEQFF
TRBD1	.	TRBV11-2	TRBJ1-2	TGTGCCAGCAGCTTAGCTGGGACAGGGCGCTATGGCTACACCTTC	CASSLAGTGRYGYTF
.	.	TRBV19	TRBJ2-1	TGTGCCAGTAGCCTTTACAGGGAAAGTGAGCAGTTCTTC	CASSLYRESEQFF
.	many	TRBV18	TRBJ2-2	TGTGCCAGCTCAGCTTACGACACCGGGGAGCTGTTTTTT	CASSAYDTGELFF
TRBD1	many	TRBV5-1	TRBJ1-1	TGCGCCAGCAGCACCGGACAGGGGGCCCTGCCTCCAATGGGGACTTTCTTT	CASSTGQGALPPMGTFF
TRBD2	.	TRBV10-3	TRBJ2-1	TGTGCCATTCCCAAAGGACCAGCGGGAGGTAGCTCCTACAATGAGCAGTTCTTC	CAIPKGPAGGSSYNEQFF
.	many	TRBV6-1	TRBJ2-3	TGTGCCAGCAGTGAAAGTGGCCTGGCGGGGGCCGCCACAGATACGCAGTATTTT	CASSESGLAGAATDTQYF
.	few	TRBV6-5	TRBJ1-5	TGTGCCAGCAGTTACCGTGGGGGGCCAGGGAATCAGCCCCAGCATTTT	CASSYRGGPGNQPQHF
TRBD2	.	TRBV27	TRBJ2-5	TGTGCCAGCAGTTTCGGGGGGGGGGCGGGAGAGACCCAGTACTTC	CASSFGGGAGETQYF
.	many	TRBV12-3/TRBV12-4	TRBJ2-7	TGTGCCAGCAGTTCGAACAGATTCTACGAGCAGTACTTC	CASSSNRFYEQYF
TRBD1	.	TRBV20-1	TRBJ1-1	TGCAGTGCTAGTAGGGGACAGGGAATGACTGAAGCTTTCTTT	CSASRGQGMTEAFF
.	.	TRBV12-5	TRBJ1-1	TGTGCTAGTGGTTTAGGTGGTCCGAACACTGAAGCTTTCTTT	CASGLGGPNTEAFF
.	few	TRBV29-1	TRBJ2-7	TGCAGCGACCCTCAGGACTACGAGCAGTACTTC	CSDPQDYEQYF
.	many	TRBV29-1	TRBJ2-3	TGCAGCACAAGGGTGGCGTCAGGGCGAGATACGCAGTATTTT	CSTRVASGRDTQYF
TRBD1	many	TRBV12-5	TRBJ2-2	TGTGCTAGTGGTTTGGTACTGGGGACAGGGGGGTTGAACACCGGGGAGCTGTTTTTT	CASGLVLGTGGLNTGELFF
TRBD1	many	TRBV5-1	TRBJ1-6	TGCGCCAGCAGCCACCGGACAGGGGGAGATAATTCACCCCTCCACTTT	CASSHRTGGDNSPLHF
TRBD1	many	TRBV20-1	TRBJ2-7	TGCAGTGCTAGAGATTCCGGGACAGGGAGACGCGAGCAGTACTTC	CSARDSGTGRREQYF
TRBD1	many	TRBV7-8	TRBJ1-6	TGTGCCAGCAGCTTGGCGTCGACAGGGGGGTTCCATAATTCACCCCTCCACTTT	CASSLASTGGFHNSPLHF
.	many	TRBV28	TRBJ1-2	TGTGCCAGCAGTTTCTCTAGGAGCTATGGCTACACCTTC	CASSFSRSYGYTF
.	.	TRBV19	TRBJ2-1	TGTGCCAGTCAGCTCTCCCCGGGAGCTGGCGACAATGAGCAGTTCTTC	CASQLSPGAGDNEQFF
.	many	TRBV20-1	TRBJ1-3	TGCAGTGCTGCAGGGGCAGTTGGAAACACCATATATTTT	CSAAGAVGNTIYF
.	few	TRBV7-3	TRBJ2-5	TGTGCCAGCAGCCCGGGGGCGGCAGTCGGAGAGACCCAGTACTTC	CASSPGAAVGETQYF
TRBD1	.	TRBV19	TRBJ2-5	TGTGCCAGTAGTACGTTGGGACAGTTACAAGAGACCCAGTACTTC	CASSTLGQLQETQYF
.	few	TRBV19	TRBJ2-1	TGTGCCAGTAGTTCTCTAACTGGCGGGGCGTTCTTC	CASSSLTGGAFF
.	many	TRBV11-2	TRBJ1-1	TGTGCCAGCAGCTTACACCTGAACACTGAAGCTTTCTTT	CASSLHLNTEAFF
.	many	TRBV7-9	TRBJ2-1	TGTGCCAGCAGCTTAGCAGATTTCCCAGGGACGCCAAACTACAATGAGCAGTTCTTC	CASSLADFPGTPNYNEQFF
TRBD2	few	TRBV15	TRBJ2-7	TGTGCCACCACCTCCGGGACTAGTTCCTACGAGCAGTACTTC	CATTSGTSSYEQYF
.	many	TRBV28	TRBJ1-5	TGTGCCAGCAGTCCCCAGGGGATGGGTCAGCCCCAGCATTTT	CASSPQGMGQPQHF
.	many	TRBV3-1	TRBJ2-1	TGTGCCAGCAGCCAGTCAGCAGGGTTAAATGAGCAGTTCTTC	CASSQSAGLNEQFF
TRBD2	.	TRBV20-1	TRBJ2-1	TGCAGTGCTAGGGACATACCGGGACTAGCGGGAGGCAGCTCCTACAATGAGCAGTTCTTC	CSARDIPGLAGGSSYNEQFF